This TCR beta chain was recorded in a study of Graves' ophthalmopathy and Graves' hyperthyroidism. About the study: Over 18 months of follow-up, stable hyperthyroidism required that no ophthalmopathy appear.

The ends lost 1 base at V and 5 bases at J; junction bases unmatched: 6. The CDR3 contains 14 residues. The V gene's germline CDR1 is SQVTM and CDR2 ANQGSEA. Study-wide results and limits: The 13-signature model separated ophthalmopathy from stable hyperthyroidism at almost 90% sensitivity and around 80% specificity.

This clonotype was detected many times. Its antigen is still unknown. It was on clinical symptoms, serum thyroxine, TRAb, thyroid ultrasound and orbital computed tomography that diagnosis relied. Amplified TCR beta CDR3 regions were obtained using RNA transcripts as template. The workflow started with a first-round RT-PCR run with HTBI primers and then moved on to a second-round multiplex PCR. MiXCR, applied by TCRdb to the multiplex PCR reads, yields one record per CDR3 protein. The data show about 1.1 million distinct CDR3 sequences, around a third seen once. This sequence was found in an adult man with Graves' hyperthyroidism. The chain is built from TRBV29-1 and TRBJ2-7; the match to TRBD2 covers 9 bases. The sequenced material came from peripheral blood or thyroid tissue (not recorded which). The CDR3 DNA follows: TGCAGCGTTGAAGTTAGCGGGAGACTCAACGAGCAGTACTTC. Its translation: CSVEVSGRLNEQYF.